Listed below are T cell receptor beta chains from one sample, sequenced in a study of T cell responses to AZD1222 COVID-19 vaccine. Sequencing was performed with immunoSEQ multiplex PCR; in TCRdb, only in-frame clones are kept and a portion is missing. The table has roughly 150,000 clones, approximately 90% seen once; the top ten hold 1% to 1.5%. This specimen was peripheral blood, taken 28 days after the second AZD1222 dose. The origin of the receptors is an adult who received the AZD1222 COVID-19 vaccine. The conserved cysteine and the conserved F or W are not part of the CDR3 here. The order of the fields is J gene, D gene, CDR3 length, V gene, clone size, CDR3 protein. A D gene is named only where the DNA matches it firmly. The size entry is marked missing in some rows and otherwise reads once, few, many or a size class.

TRBJ2-1,NA,13,TRBV11-1,NA,ASSLVLRSYNEQF
TRBJ2-3,NA,12,TRBV29-1,NA,SVVSTASTDTQY
TRBJ2-3,NA,14,TRBV5-1,few,ASSSPERGATDTQY
TRBJ2-5,TRBD2,18,TRBV5-1,NA,ASSLAGLAGALVRGETQY
TRBJ1-2,NA,14,TRBV6-2/TRBV6-3,NA,ASSWADDSTPYGYT
TRBJ2-3,NA,14,TRBV6-1,NA,ASSEFSGRGTDTQY
TRBJ1-1,NA,12,TRBV27,NA,ASSFRPGAFEAF
TRBJ1-1,NA,13,TRBV27,once,ASSLFQGRGTEAF
TRBJ1-1,NA,12,TRBV9,NA,ASSVGGFSTEAF
TRBJ2-7,NA,10,TRBV7-9,NA,ASSLLAQGQY
TRBJ2-5,TRBD1,11,TRBV19,NA,ASSRQGVETQY
TRBJ2-7,NA,12,TRBV9,NA,ASSPRHSGAEQY
TRBJ1-6,NA,13,TRBV3-1/TRBV3-2,once,ASSQDRAGVVPLH
TRBJ2-1,TRBD1,12,TRBV28,NA,ASVGYRGIDEQF
TRBJ1-4,NA,13,TRBV7-3,NA,ASSLSGSTNEKLF
TRBJ1-3,TRBD1,15,TRBV9,NA,ASSVAPYWDRGNTIY
TRBJ2-7,NA,11,TRBV5-6,NA,ASSLSLKYEQY
TRBJ2-1,NA,11,TRBV7-2,NA,ASSVQGLNEQF
TRBJ1-5,NA,12,TRBV10-3,NA,AISVGAGNQPQH
TRBJ1-5,NA,16,TRBV23-1,NA,ASSHSPIQTGVGQPQH
TRBJ1-4,TRBD1,12,TRBV23-1,NA,ASIPGQGNEKLF
TRBJ1-5,NA,11,TRBV10-1,once,ASSEQGHQPQH
TRBJ2-7,TRBD1,15,TRBV9,once,ASSPPRDSSSSYEQY
TRBJ1-2,NA,14,TRBV9,NA,ASSVSLTTGIYGYT
TRBJ1-4,TRBD1,12,TRBV11-2,NA,ASSLGQGGEKLF
TRBJ1-2,NA,9,TRBV15,few,ATSGGAGYT
TRBJ1-1,NA,15,TRBV4-2,NA,ASSEGVLGGKGLAAF
TRBJ1-2,NA,13,TRBV5-1,few,ASSIASAGAYGYT
TRBJ2-4,TRBD1,14,TRBV5-1,NA,ASSLGRQGMRNIQY
TRBJ2-1,TRBD2,13,TRBV5-4,NA,ASSPAGVGYNEQF
TRBJ1-3,NA,13,TRBV29-1,NA,SVEKDPSSGNTIY
TRBJ2-3,TRBD2,13,TRBV7-8,NA,ASSSGAGTILPQY